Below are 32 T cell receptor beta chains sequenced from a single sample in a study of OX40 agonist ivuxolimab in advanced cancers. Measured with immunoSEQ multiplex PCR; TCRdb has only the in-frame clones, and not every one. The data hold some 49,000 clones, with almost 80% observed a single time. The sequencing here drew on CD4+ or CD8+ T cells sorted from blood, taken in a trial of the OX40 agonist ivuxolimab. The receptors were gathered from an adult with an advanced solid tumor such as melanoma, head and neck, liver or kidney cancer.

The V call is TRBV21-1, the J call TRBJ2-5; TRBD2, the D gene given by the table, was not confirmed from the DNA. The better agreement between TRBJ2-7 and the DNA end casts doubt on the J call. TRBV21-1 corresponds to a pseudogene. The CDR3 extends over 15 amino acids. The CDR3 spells CASSTSPGAHYEQYF. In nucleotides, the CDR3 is TGTGCCAGCAGCACAAGTCCGGGAGCACACTACGAGCAGTACTTC.

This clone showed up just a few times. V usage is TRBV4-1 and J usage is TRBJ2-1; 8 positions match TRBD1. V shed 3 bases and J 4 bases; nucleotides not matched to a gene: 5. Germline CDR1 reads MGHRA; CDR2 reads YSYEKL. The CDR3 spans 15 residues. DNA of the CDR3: TGCGCCAGCAGCCAGGGGACAGGAGTTTACAATGAGCAGTTCTTC. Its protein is CASSQGTGVYNEQFF.

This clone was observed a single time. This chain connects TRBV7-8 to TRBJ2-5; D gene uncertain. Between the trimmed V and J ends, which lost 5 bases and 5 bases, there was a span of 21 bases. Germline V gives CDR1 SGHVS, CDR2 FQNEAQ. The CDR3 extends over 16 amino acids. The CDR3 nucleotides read TGTGCCAGCAGCCTTAGTATTCCCTCCCAATGGGAGACCCAGTACTTC. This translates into CASSLSIPSQWETQYF.

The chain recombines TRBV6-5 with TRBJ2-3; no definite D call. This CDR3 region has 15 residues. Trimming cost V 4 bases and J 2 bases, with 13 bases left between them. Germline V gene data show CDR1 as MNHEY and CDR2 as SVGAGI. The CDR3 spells CASSFSRGNTDTQYF. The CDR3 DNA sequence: TGTGCCAGCAGTTTCTCACGCGGAAACACAGATACGCAGTATTTT.

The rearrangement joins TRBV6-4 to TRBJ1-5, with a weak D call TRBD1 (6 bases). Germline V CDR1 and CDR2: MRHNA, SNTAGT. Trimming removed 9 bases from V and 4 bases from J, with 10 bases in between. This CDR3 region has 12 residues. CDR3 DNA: TGTGCCAGGACACAGGGTAATCAGCCCCAGCATTTT. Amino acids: CARTQGNQPQHF.

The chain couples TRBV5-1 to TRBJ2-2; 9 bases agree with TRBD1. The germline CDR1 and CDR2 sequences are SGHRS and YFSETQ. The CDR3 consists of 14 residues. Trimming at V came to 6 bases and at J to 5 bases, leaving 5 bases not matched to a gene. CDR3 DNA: TGCGCCAGCAACCGGGACAGGGAAACCGGGGAGCTGTTTTTT. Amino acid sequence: CASNRDRETGELFF.

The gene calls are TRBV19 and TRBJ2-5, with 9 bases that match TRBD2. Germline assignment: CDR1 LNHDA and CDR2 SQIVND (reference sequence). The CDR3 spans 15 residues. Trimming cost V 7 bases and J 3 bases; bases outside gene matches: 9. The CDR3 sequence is CASTRIAGEEETQYF. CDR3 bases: TGTGCCAGTACCAGAATAGCGGGAGAAGAAGAGACCCAGTACTTC.

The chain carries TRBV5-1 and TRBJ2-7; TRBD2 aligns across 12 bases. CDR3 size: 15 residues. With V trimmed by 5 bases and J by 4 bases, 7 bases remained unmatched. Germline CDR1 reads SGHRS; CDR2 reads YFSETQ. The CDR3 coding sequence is TGCGCCAGCAGTCGGACTAGCGGGGTTTCTTACGAGCAGTACTTC. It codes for CASSRTSGVSYEQYF.

The CDR3 DNA reads TGTGCCAGCAGCTTAGGGGGCGGGAGGTCGCAGTATTTT. Amino acid sequence: CASSLGGGRSQYF. V and J are TRBV7-2 and TRBJ2-3; 8 bases agree with TRBD2. From germline, CDR1 is SGHTA and CDR2 FQGNSA. The ends lost 1 base at V and 10 bases at J; junction bases unmatched: 4. The CDR3 extends over 13 amino acids.

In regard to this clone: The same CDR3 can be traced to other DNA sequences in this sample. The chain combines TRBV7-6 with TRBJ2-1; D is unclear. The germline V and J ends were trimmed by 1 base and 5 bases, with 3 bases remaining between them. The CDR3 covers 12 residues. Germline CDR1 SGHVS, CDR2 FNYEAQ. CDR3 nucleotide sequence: TGTGCCAGCAGCTTAGTAGACAATGAGCAGTTCTTC. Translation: CASSLVDNEQFF.

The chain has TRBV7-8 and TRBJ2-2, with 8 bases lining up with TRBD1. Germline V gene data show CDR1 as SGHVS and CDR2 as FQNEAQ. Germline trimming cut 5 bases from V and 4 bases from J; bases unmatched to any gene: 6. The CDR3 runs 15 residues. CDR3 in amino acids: CASSDRTGGTGELFF. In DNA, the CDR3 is TGTGCCAGCAGCGACCGAACAGGGGGCACCGGGGAGCTGTTTTTT.

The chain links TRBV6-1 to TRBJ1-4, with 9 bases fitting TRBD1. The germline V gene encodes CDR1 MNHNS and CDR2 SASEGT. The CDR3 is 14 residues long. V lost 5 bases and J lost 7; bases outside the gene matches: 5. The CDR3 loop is CASSPGQGPEKLFF. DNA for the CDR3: TGTGCCAGCAGTCCAGGACAGGGGCCTGAAAAACTGTTTTTT.

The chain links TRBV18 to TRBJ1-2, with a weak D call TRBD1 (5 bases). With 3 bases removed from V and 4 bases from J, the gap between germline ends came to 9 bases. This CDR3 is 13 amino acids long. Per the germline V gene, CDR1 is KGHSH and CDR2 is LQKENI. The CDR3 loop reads CASSPGGGYGYTF. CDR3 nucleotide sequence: TGTGCCAGCTCACCCGGGGGGGGCTATGGCTACACCTTC.

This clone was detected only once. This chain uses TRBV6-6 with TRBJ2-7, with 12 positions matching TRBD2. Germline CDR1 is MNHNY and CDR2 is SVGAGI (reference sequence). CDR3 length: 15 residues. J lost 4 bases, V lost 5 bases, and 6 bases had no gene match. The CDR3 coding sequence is TGTGCCAGCAGTCAGACTAGCGGGAGTCGGTACGAGCAGTACTTC. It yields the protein CASSQTSGSRYEQYF.

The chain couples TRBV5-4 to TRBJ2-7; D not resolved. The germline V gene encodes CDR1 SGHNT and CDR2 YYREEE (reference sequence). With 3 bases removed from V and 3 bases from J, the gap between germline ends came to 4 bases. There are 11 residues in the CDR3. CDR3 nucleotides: TGTGCCAGCAGCTCGGACTACGAGCAGTACTTC. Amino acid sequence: CASSSDYEQYF. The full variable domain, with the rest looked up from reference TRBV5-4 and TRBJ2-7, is ETGVTQSPTHLIKTRGQQVTLRCSSQSGHNTVSWYQQALGQGPQFIFQYYREEENGRGNFPPRFSGLQFPNYSSELNVNALELDDSALYLCASSSDYEQYFGPGTRLTVT.

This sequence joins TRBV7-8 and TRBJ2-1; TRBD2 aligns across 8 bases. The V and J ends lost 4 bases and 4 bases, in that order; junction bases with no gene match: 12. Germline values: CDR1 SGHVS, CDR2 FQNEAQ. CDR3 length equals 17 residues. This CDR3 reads CASSSEEAGVLYNEQFF. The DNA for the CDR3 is TGTGCCAGCAGCTCCGAAGAAGCGGGAGTCTTGTACAATGAGCAGTTCTTC.

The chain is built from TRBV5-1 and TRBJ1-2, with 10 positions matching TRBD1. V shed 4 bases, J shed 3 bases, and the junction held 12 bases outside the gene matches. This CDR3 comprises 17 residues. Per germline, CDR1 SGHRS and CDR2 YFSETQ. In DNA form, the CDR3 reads TGCGCCAGCAGCCCGCGTGGACAGGGGGTTTTGGACTATGGCTACACCTTC. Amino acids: CASSPRGQGVLDYGYTF.

This CDR3 is CAWRQTRDRTTLGLYNEQFF. The CDR3 DNA is TGTGCCTGGAGGCAAACCCGGGACAGGACCACTCTGGGGCTTTACAATGAGCAGTTCTTC. The rearrangement joins TRBV30 to TRBJ2-1; TRBD1 agrees at 8 bases. The CDR3 spans 20 residues. CDR1 GTSNPN and CDR2 SVGIG come from the germline V gene (reference sequence). V was clipped by 3 bases and J by 4 bases; unmatched bases: 23. Together with reference TRBV30 and TRBJ2-1, the CDR3 gives the full variable domain: SQTIHQWPATLVQPVGSPLSLECTVEGTSNPNLYWYRQAAGRGLQLLFYSVGIGQISSEVPQNLSASRPQDRQFILSSKKLLLSDSGFYLCAWRQTRDRTTLGLYNEQFFGPGTRLTVL.

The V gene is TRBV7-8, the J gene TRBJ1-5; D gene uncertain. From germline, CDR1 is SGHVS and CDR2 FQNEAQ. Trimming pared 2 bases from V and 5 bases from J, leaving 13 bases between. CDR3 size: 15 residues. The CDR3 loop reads CASSLSGKSDQPQHF. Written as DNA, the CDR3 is TGTGCCAGCAGCTTAAGTGGGAAGAGCGATCAGCCCCAGCATTTT.

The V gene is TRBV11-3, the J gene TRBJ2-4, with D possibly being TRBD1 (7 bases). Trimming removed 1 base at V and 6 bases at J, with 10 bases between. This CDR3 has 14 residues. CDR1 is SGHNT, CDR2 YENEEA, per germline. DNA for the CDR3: TGTGCCAGCAGCTTAGGACAGGGAGGAAACATTCAGTACTTC. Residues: CASSLGQGGNIQYF.

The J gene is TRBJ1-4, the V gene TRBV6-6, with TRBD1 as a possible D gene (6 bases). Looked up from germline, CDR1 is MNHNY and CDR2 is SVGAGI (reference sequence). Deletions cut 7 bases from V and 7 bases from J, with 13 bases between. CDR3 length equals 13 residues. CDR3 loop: CASNLRGGEKLFF. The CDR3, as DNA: TGTGCCAGCAACTTAAGGGGGGGTGAAAAACTGTTTTTT.

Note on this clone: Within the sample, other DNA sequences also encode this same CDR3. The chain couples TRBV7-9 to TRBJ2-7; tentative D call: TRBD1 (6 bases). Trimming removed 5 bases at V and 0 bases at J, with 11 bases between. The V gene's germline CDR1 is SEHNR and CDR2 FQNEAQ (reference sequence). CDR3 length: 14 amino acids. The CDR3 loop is CASSLGQSSYEQYF. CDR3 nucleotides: TGTGCCAGCAGCCTAGGACAGAGCTCCTACGAGCAGTACTTC.

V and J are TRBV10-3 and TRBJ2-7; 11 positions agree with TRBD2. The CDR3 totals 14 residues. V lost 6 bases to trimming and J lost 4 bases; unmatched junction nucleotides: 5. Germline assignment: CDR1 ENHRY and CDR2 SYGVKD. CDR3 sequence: CAIRLTSGDYEQYF. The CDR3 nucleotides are TGTGCCATCAGGCTGACTAGCGGGGATTACGAGCAGTACTTC.

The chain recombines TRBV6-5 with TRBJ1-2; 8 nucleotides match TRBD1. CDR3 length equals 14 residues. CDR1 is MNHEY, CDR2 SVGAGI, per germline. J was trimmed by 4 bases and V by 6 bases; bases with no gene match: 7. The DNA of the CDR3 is TGTGCCAGCAGCGGACAGGGCTCGGGCTATGGCTACACCTTC. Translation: CASSGQGSGYGYTF.

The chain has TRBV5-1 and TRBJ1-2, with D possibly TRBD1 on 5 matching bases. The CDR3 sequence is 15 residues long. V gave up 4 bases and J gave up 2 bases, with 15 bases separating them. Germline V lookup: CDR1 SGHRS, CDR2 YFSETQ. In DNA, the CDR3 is TGCGCCAGCAGCGATAGACAGTCGGGGAACTATGGCTACACCTTC. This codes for CASSDRQSGNYGYTF.

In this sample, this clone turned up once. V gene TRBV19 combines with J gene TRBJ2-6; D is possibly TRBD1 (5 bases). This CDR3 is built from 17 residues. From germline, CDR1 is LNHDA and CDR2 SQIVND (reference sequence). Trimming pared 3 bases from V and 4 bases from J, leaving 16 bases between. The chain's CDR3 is CASSIPQAGNGANVLTF. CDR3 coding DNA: TGTGCCAGTAGTATTCCCCAGGCAGGGAACGGGGCCAACGTCCTGACTTTC.

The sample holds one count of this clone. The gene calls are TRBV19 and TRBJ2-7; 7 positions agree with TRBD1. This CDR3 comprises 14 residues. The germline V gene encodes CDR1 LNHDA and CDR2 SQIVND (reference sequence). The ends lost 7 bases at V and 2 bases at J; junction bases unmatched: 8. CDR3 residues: CASTNTGDAYEQYF. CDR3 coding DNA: TGTGCCAGTACCAATACAGGGGACGCCTACGAGCAGTACTTC.

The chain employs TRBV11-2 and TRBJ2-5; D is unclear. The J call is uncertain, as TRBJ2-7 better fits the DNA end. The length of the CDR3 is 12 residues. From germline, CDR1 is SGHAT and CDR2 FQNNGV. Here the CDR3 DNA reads TGTGCCAGCAGCTTAGGGGCCTACGAGCAGTACTTC. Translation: CASSLGAYEQYF.

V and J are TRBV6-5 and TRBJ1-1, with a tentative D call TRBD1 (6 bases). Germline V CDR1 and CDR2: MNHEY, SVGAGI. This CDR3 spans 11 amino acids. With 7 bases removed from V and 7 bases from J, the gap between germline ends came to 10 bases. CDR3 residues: CASNQGNEAFF. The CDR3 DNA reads TGTGCCAGCAATCAGGGGAATGAAGCTTTCTTT.

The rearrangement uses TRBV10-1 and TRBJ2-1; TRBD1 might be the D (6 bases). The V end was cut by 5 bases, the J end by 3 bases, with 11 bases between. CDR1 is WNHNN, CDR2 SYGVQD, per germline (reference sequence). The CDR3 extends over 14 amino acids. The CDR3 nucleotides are TGCGCCAGCAGTAAAAGGGGGTTCTACAATGAGCAGTTCTTC. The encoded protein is CASSKRGFYNEQFF.

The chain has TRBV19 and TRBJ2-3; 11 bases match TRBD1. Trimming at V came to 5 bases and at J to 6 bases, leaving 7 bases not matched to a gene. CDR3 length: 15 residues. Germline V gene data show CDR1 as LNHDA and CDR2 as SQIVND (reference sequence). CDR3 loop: CASSEDRGPHDTQYF. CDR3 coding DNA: TGTGCCAGTAGTGAGGACAGGGGGCCCCATGATACGCAGTATTTT.

The CDR3 coding sequence is TGTGCCAGCAGCTTACGTGCCGGCCTCGACTATGGCTACACCTTC. Amino acids: CASSLRAGLDYGYTF. The V gene is TRBV7-2, the J gene TRBJ1-2; no clear D gene. The germline V gene encodes CDR1 SGHTA and CDR2 FQGNSA. The CDR3 length is 15 residues. Between the trimmed V and J ends, which lost 2 bases and 3 bases, there was a span of 13 bases. Full variable domain (outside the CDR3, taken from reference TRBV7-2 and TRBJ1-2): GAGVSQSPSNKVTEKGKDVELRCDPISGHTALYWYRQSLGQGLEFLIYFQGNSAPDKSGLPSDRFSAERTGGSVSTLTIQRTQQEDSAVYLCASSLRAGLDYGYTFGSGTRLTVV.